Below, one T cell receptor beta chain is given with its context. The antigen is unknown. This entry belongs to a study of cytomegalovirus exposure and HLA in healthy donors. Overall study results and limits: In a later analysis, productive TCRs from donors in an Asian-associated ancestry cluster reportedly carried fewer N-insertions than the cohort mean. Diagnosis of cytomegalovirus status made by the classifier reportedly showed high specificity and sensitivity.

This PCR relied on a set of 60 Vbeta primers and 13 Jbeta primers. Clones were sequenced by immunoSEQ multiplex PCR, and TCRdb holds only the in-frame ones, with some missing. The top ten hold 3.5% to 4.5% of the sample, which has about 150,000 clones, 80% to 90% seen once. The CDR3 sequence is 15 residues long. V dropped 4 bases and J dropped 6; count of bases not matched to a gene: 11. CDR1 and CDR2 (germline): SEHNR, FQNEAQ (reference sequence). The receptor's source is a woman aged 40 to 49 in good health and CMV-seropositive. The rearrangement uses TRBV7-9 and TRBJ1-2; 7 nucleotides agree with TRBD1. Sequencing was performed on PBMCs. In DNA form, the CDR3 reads TGTGCCAGCAGCTCATTTCGGACAGGATCCCATGGCTACACCTTC. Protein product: CASSSFRTGSHGYTF.